Below are 28 T cell receptor beta chains sequenced from a single sample in a study of Tregs in tolerant kidney transplant recipients. Produced via immunoSEQ multiplex PCR; TCRdb's table is partial and in-frame only. The sample consists of approximately 260,000 clones, more than 65% of them appearing once. The sequencing sample was made of CD4+ T cells from blood. The receptor source for this set is a human donor in good health.

The chain employs TRBV7-6 and TRBJ1-2; D remains unclear. Trimming took off 1 base at V and 7 bases at J, with 7 bases between the two ends. Germline CDR1 and CDR2: SGHVS and FNYEAQ. There are 12 residues in the CDR3. The chain's CDR3 is CASSLVRGGYTF. The CDR3 nucleotides read TGTGCCAGCAGCTTAGTGAGAGGTGGCTACACCTTC.

The J gene is TRBJ1-4, the V gene TRBV29-1; D is unclear. Germline V CDR1 and CDR2: SQVTM, ANQGSEA. Trimming took 7 bases from V and 10 from J, leaving 16 bases between them. This CDR3 spans 12 amino acids. CDR3 in amino acids: CSADRGSGKLFF. CDR3 nucleotides: TGCAGCGCGGACCGTGGATCCGGAAAACTGTTTTTT.

J is TRBJ2-5 and V is TRBV13, with TRBD2 matching over 9 bases. This CDR3 comprises 15 residues. V shed 3 bases, J shed 4 bases, and the junction held 6 bases outside the gene matches. Germline CDR1 is PRHDT and CDR2 is FYEKMQ (reference sequence). Here the CDR3 reads CASSLGGRAAETQYF. The DNA of the CDR3 is TGTGCCAGCAGCTTGGGCGGGAGGGCCGCAGAGACCCAGTACTTC.

The rearrangement joins TRBV9 to TRBJ2-4, with 11 positions matching TRBD1. The germline V gene encodes CDR1 SGDLS and CDR2 YYNGEE. The CDR3 runs 15 residues. After removal of 0 bases from V and 6 bases from J, the junction contained 2 bases not matched to a gene. In DNA form, the CDR3 reads TGTGCCAGCAGCGTAGGGACAGGGGGCCGAAACATTCAGTACTTC. Translating it yields CASSVGTGGRNIQYF.

The chain couples TRBV6-6 to TRBJ1-4; a weak D match, TRBD1 (6 bases). This CDR3 spans 16 amino acids. The germline gives CDR1 MNHNY, CDR2 SVGAGI (reference sequence). V was shortened by 7 bases and J by 3 bases, with 18 bases between the two germline ends. The CDR3 bases are TGTGCCAGCACTGGGATCGAGACAGGAGCTAATGAAAAACTGTTTTTT. This codes for CASTGIETGANEKLFF.

The V gene is TRBV19, the J gene TRBJ2-2; D call uncertain. Germline-derived CDR1 and CDR2 are LNHDA and SQIVND (reference sequence). This CDR3 region has 12 residues. V lost 10 bases to trimming and J lost 8 bases, with 14 bases between them. CDR3 amino acids: CATMTRKGELFF. The CDR3 region has the DNA TGTGCCACCATGACACGAAAAGGGGAGCTGTTTTTT.

The V gene is TRBV29-1, the J gene TRBJ2-7; TRBD2 matches at 11 bases. The V segment lost 5 bases and the J segment 2 bases; nucleotides outside the gene matches: 2. Germline V lookup: CDR1 SQVTM, CDR2 ANQGSEA. The CDR3 consists of 13 residues. CDR3 amino acids: CSVWGLAAYEQYF. The DNA of the CDR3 is TGCAGCGTTTGGGGACTAGCGGCCTACGAGCAGTACTTC.

To note about this clone: Other nucleotide sequences in the sample specify the same CDR3. This CDR3 reads CASSYSRGAYEQYF. In nucleotides, the CDR3 is TGTGCCAGCAGTTACTCGAGAGGGGCGTACGAGCAGTACTTC. The chain employs TRBV6-6 and TRBJ2-7; D could derive from TRBD1 or TRBD2 (5 bases each). The CDR3 runs to 14 residues. Germline loops: CDR1 MNHNY, CDR2 SVGAGI (reference sequence). Trimming stripped 0 bases from V and 4 bases from J, with 10 bases between.

The chain has TRBV5-4 and TRBJ2-1; TRBD2 is a possible D gene (5 bases). V lost 1 base and J 7 bases, leaving 6 bases between the germline ends. This CDR3 has 12 residues. Germline CDR1 is SGHNT and CDR2 is YYREEE (reference sequence). CDR3 amino acids: CASSLPGNEQFF. In DNA form, the CDR3 reads TGTGCCAGCAGCTTGCCGGGGAATGAGCAGTTCTTC. Full variable domain (remainder filled in from reference TRBV5-4 and TRBJ2-1): ETGVTQSPTHLIKTRGQQVTLRCSSQSGHNTVSWYQQALGQGPQFIFQYYREEENGRGNFPPRFSGLQFPNYSSELNVNALELDDSALYLCASSLPGNEQFFGPGTRLTVL.

The chain carries TRBV14 and TRBJ2-7; 10 bases fit TRBD2. From germline, CDR1 is SGHDN and CDR2 FVKESK. The V and J ends lost 4 bases and 3 bases, in that order; junction bases with no gene match: 6. The CDR3 covers 15 residues. CDR3 sequence reads: CASSPGLAGVYEQYF. DNA of the CDR3: TGTGCCAGCAGCCCCGGGCTAGCGGGAGTCTACGAGCAGTACTTC.

The chain combines TRBV29-1 with TRBJ1-3; D remains ambiguous. The V gene's germline CDR1 is SQVTM and CDR2 ANQGSEA. This CDR3 has 16 residues. With 0 bases removed from V and 0 bases from J, the gap between germline ends came to 12 bases. CDR3 nucleotide sequence: TGCAGCGTTGAAGATCTGGCAGTTTACTCTGGAAACACCATATATTTT. Translation: CSVEDLAVYSGNTIYF.

This chain joins TRBV2 and TRBJ2-6; 9 bases match TRBD1. CDR3 length: 17 residues. Germline V lookup: CDR1 SNHLY, CDR2 FYNNEI. The junction had 6 bases not matched to a gene; V was cut back by 4 bases and J by 2 bases. CDR3 coding DNA: TGTGCCAGCAGTGGGGGGAACAGGGGGCCTGGGGCCAACGTCCTGACTTTC. The encoded protein is CASSGGNRGPGANVLTF.

V usage is TRBV6-5 and J usage is TRBJ2-7; TRBD1 is a possible D gene (6 bases). This CDR3 is 13 amino acids long. V lost 2 bases and J 4 bases, leaving 9 bases between the germline ends. CDR1 and CDR2 from the germline V gene are MNHEY and SVGAGI. The CDR3: CASSYGTPYEQYF. CDR3 in DNA: TGTGCCAGCAGTTACGGGACACCTTACGAGCAGTACTTC.

V gene TRBV7-2 combines with J gene TRBJ2-1; the match to TRBD2 covers 14 bases. The CDR3 sequence is 18 residues long. Unmatched junction bases numbered 5, after V lost 2 bases and J lost 2 bases. CDR1 and CDR2 from the germline V gene are SGHTA and FQGNSA. The CDR3 sequence is CASSLPGLAGGTYNEQFF. CDR3 bases: TGTGCCAGCAGCTTACCCGGACTAGCGGGGGGCACCTACAATGAGCAGTTCTTC. The full variable domain, its missing parts supplied by reference TRBV7-2 and TRBJ2-1, is GAGVSQSPSNKVTEKGKDVELRCDPISGHTALYWYRQSLGQGLEFLIYFQGNSAPDKSGLPSDRFSAERTGGSVSTLTIQRTQQEDSAVYLCASSLPGLAGGTYNEQFFGPGTRLTVL.

This chain connects TRBV30 to TRBJ2-7, with 12 bases lining up with TRBD2. Germline trimming cut 0 bases from V and 4 bases from J; bases unmatched to any gene: 4. In germline, CDR1 is GTSNPN, CDR2 SVGIG (reference sequence). CDR3 length equals 15 residues. In nucleotides, the CDR3 is TGTGCCTGGAGTGTAGGAACTAGCGGGGGGTACGAGCAGTACTTC. Amino acids: CAWSVGTSGGYEQYF.

The chain links TRBV11-2 to TRBJ2-2; D may match TRBD1 or TRBD2 (5 bases each). V was clipped by 2 bases and J by 6 bases, with 10 bases between them. The CDR3 runs 14 residues. CDR1 SGHAT and CDR2 FQNNGV come from the germline V gene. The CDR3, as DNA: TGTGCCAGCAGCTTACGCTTGGGGGCCGGGGAGCTGTTTTTT. It yields the protein CASSLRLGAGELFF.

The chain uses TRBV6-5 and TRBJ1-5; D remains unclear. The germline V gene has CDR1 MNHEY and CDR2 SVGAGI. CDR3 length equals 15 residues. V was shortened by 6 bases and J by 7 bases, with 19 bases between the two germline ends. The CDR3 protein is CASREREGRGQPQHF. CDR3 DNA: TGTGCCAGCAGGGAAAGGGAAGGGCGAGGGCAGCCCCAGCATTTT.

This chain links TRBV5-1 with TRBJ2-1; a weak D match, TRBD2 (5 bases). Germline V gene sequence: CDR1 SGHRS, CDR2 YFSETQ. The V end was cut by 0 bases, the J end by 6 bases, with 10 bases between. The CDR3 has 14 amino acids. CDR3 residues: CASSLVWGVNEQFF. DNA for the CDR3: TGCGCCAGCAGCTTGGTTTGGGGAGTCAATGAGCAGTTCTTC.

The chain employs TRBV2 and TRBJ2-5; D not resolved. CDR3 length: 11 amino acids. Looked up from germline, CDR1 is SNHLY and CDR2 is FYNNEI. V was pared by 8 bases and J by 3 bases, with 7 bases between. CDR3: CASRPEETQYF. Here the CDR3 DNA reads TGTGCCAGCCGCCCGGAAGAGACCCAGTACTTC.

V and J are TRBV10-3 and TRBJ2-1, with 7 bases aligning to TRBD1. The CDR3 length is 11 residues. The J segment lost 14 bases and the V segment lost 0 bases, leaving 1 base of the junction unmatched. The germline gives CDR1 ENHRY, CDR2 SYGVKD. CDR3 residues: CAISESGQEFF. For the CDR3, the DNA is TGTGCCATCAGTGAGTCCGGACAGGAGTTCTTC.

In its sample, this clone was seen a few times. CDR3 loop: CASSSGGGISGELFF. CDR3 sequence (DNA): TGCGCCAGCAGCTCCGGGGGAGGGATTTCCGGGGAGCTGTTTTTT. The chain recombines TRBV5-1 with TRBJ2-2, with 7 bases matching TRBD2. The J segment lost 6 bases and the V segment lost 3 bases, leaving 8 bases of the junction unmatched. Germline lookup yields CDR1 SGHRS and CDR2 YFSETQ. CDR3 size: 15 residues.

CDR3 sequence: CASSMDRALRKPQHF. CDR3 DNA sequence: TGTGCCAGTAGTATGGACAGGGCGTTAAGGAAGCCCCAGCATTTT. V usage is TRBV19 and J usage is TRBJ1-5; TRBD1 agrees at 8 bases. This CDR3 contains 15 residues. Per germline, CDR1 LNHDA and CDR2 SQIVND (reference sequence). The V segment lost 3 bases and the J segment 8 bases; nucleotides outside the gene matches: 9.

The V and J genes are TRBV29-1 and TRBJ2-5; the D is unclear. Germline V CDR1 and CDR2: SQVTM, ANQGSEA. The CDR3 runs to 13 residues. With 6 bases removed from V and 5 bases from J, the gap between germline ends came to 16 bases. The CDR3 coding sequence is TGCAGCGTGAAGAATGTGGGTCGGGAGACCCAGTACTTC. This translates into CSVKNVGRETQYF.

V usage is TRBV6-5 and J usage is TRBJ2-5, with D perhaps given as TRBD1 or TRBD2 (5 bases each). The J call may not be correct, given that the DNA end is closer to TRBJ2-7. From germline, CDR1 is MNHEY and CDR2 SVGAGI. This CDR3 is built from 13 residues. Written as DNA, the CDR3 is TGTGCCAGCAGAACCGGGACGGACTACGAGCAGTACTTC. It encodes CASRTGTDYEQYF.

The rearrangement joins TRBV14 to TRBJ1-1; D may be TRBD1 (5 bases). The CDR3 has 12 amino acids. V was clipped by 3 bases and J by 10 bases, with 12 bases between them. Germline CDR1 and CDR2: SGHDN and FVKESK. The chain's CDR3 is CASSHAGRGAFF. For the CDR3, the DNA is TGTGCCAGCAGCCATGCGGGACGGGGAGCTTTCTTT. The full variable domain, its missing parts supplied by reference TRBV14 and TRBJ1-1, is EAGVTQFPSHSVIEKGQTVTLRCDPISGHDNLYWYRRVMGKEIKFLLHFVKESKQDESGMPNNRFLAERTGGTYSTLKVQPAELEDSGVYFCASSHAGRGAFFGQGTRLTVV.

This clone was observed once. The V call is TRBV7-7, the J call TRBJ2-5; 8 bases are shared with TRBD2. The length of the CDR3 is 14 residues. Trimming removed 4 bases from V and 3 bases from J; junction bases left unmatched: 4. Germline V gene data show CDR1 as SSHAT and CDR2 as FNYEAQ (reference sequence). The CDR3 coding sequence is TGTGCCAGCAGCTCTTCCGGGGGGGAAGAGACCCAGTACTTC. Residues: CASSSSGGEETQYF.

In nucleotides, the CDR3 is TGTGCCAGCAGGGCGGGACAGGGCAATCAGCCCCAGCATTTT. Protein product: CASRAGQGNQPQHF. The chain uses TRBV2 and TRBJ1-5; 8 bases map to TRBD1. The CDR3 loop spans 14 amino acids. Germline CDR1 and CDR2: SNHLY and FYNNEI. V was pared by 6 bases and J by 2 bases, with 3 bases of the junction left unmatched.

This clone was detected once. The V and J genes are TRBV5-1 and TRBJ1-1, with 7 bases that match TRBD1. The CDR3 contains 13 residues. Germline CDR1 SGHRS, CDR2 YFSETQ. J lost 5 bases, V lost 1 base, and 2 bases had no gene match. This CDR3 is CASSLTGVTEAFF. As DNA, the CDR3 is TGCGCCAGCAGCTTGACAGGGGTGACTGAAGCTTTCTTT.